This T cell receptor beta chain was identified during a study of cytomegalovirus exposure and HLA in healthy donors. PCR amplification relied on 60 Vbeta primers (plus 13 Jbeta primers). Assay used: immunoSEQ multiplex PCR; TCRdb lists only in-frame clones, some missing. The sample yields about 160,000 clones, around 83% seen once. In the case of this clone: Its antigen remains unidentified.

General study results and limits: In an earlier analysis, productive rearrangement rates for most beta V segments clustered near 87% or 30%. It was confirmed in vitro that a few of the CMV-associated chains were specific for CMV antigens.

J gave up 2 bases and V 2 bases, and 3 bases lay outside the gene matches. This CDR3 is built from 16 residues. Germline CDR1 SEHNR, CDR2 FQNEAQ (reference sequence). Sequenced: PBMCs. This rearrangement joins TRBV7-9 to TRBJ2-3; 11 nucleotides line up with TRBD1. The TCR sequence derives from a man aged 45-65 years in good health and CMV-seropositive. The DNA for the CDR3 is TGTGCCAGCAGCTTAAGGACAGGGGGCCACACAGATACGCAGTATTTT. It translates to CASSLRTGGHTDTQYF. The full variable domain, its missing parts supplied by reference TRBV7-9 and TRBJ2-3, is DTGVSQNPRHKITKRGQNVTFRCDPISEHNRLYWYRQTLGQGPEFLTYFQNEAQLEKSRLLSDRFSAERPKGSFSTLEIQRTEQGDSAMYLCASSLRTGGHTDTQYFGPGTRLTVL.